The rows below give T cell receptor beta chains drawn from one sample of a study of cytomegalovirus exposure and HLA in healthy donors. Method: immunoSEQ multiplex PCR; TCRdb's copy keeps in-frame clones and lacks some. The table has around 130,000 clones, 65% to 90% seen once. Sequenced sample: PBMCs. The receptor source for this set is a man between 18 and 29 years old in good health and CMV-seronegative. The CDR3 runs from the conserved cysteine through the conserved F or W. Each record gives: D gene, V gene, J gene, CDR3 protein. D genes are given only for firm matches.

>TRBD1|TRBV7-2|TRBJ1-5
CASSLRTGTQPQHF
>TRBD1|TRBV19|TRBJ2-7
CASSIPGQGVDEQYF
>NA|TRBV30|TRBJ1-3
CAWSEGTSNVYF
>NA|TRBV19|TRBJ1-2
CASTGDRIYGYTF
>NA|TRBV5-1|TRBJ1-6
CASSLKGDKHNSPLHF
>NA|TRBV2|TRBJ1-6
CASSEGVHSLKVYNSPLHF
>NA|TRBV19|TRBJ1-5
CASSIDRGGNQPQHF
>NA|TRBV7-9|TRBJ2-1
CASSLKLGRGGNEQFF
>NA|TRBV2|TRBJ2-6
CASSPDSFSTSGANVLTF
>TRBD1|TRBV30|TRBJ1-2
CASPGQGYYGYTF
>NA|TRBV28|TRBJ2-7
CASSLGQGYEQYF
>NA|TRBV15|TRBJ2-7
CATSDSGFPREQYF
>NA|TRBV7-6|TRBJ1-3
CASSLARGGLVNTIYF
>TRBD2|TRBV9|TRBJ2-1
CASSPRGSGGESSYNEQFF
>NA|TRBV6-5|TRBJ1-2
CASSELQANYGYTF
>NA|TRBV30|TRBJ1-2
CAWSARYGYTF
>NA|TRBV15|TRBJ1-1
CATSRRNTEAFF
>NA|TRBV18|TRBJ1-2
CASSPWPDRGYTF
>TRBD1|TRBV6-1|TRBJ1-1
CASSETGTGIEAFF
>NA|TRBV28|TRBJ1-5
CASSRLVGGWETNQPQHF
>NA|TRBV4-1|TRBJ1-2
CASSLSSGGYTF
>NA|TRBV20-1|TRBJ2-5
CSTGGGETQYF
>NA|TRBV7-2|TRBJ2-3
CASSFTGTDTQYF
>NA|TRBV6-5|TRBJ2-7
CASSSPSTYEQYF
>NA|TRBV9|TRBJ1-6
CASSVQGNNSPLHF
>TRBD1|TRBV7-8|TRBJ1-5
CASSPGQGNQPQHF
>NA|TRBV11-2|TRBJ1-2
CASSLEARVSPYGYTF
>NA|TRBV15|TRBJ1-3
CATLEQNSGNTIYF
>NA|TRBV19|TRBJ1-1
CASSFFPGESITEAFF
>NA|TRBV19|TRBJ2-2
CASMVTASNTGELFF
>NA|TRBV12-5|TRBJ2-1
CASANYNEQFF
>NA|TRBV28|TRBJ1-5
CASSSRGSNQPQHF
>TRBD1|TRBV15|TRBJ1-4
CATSSRRDSRPEKLFF
>NA|TRBV30|TRBJ1-5
CAWSIRVSNQPQHF
>NA|TRBV30|TRBJ1-2
CAWRKTSYGYTF
>TRBD1|TRBV11-3|TRBJ2-7
CASSVAGTGGHEQYF
>NA|TRBV18|TRBJ2-7
CASSPPRVTGRIEQYF
>TRBD2|TRBV5-1|TRBJ2-1
CASSFGLAGDVEQFF